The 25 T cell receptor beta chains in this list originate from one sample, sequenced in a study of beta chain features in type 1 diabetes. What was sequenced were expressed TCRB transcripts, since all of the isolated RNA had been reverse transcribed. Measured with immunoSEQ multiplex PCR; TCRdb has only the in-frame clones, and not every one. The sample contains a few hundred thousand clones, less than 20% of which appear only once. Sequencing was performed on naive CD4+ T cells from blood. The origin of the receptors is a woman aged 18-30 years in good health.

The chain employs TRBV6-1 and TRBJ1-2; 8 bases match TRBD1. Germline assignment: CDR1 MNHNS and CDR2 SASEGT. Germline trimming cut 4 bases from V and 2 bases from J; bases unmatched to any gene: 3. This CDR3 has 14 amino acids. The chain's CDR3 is CASSGGQENYGYTF. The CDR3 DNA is TGTGCCAGCAGTGGGGGACAGGAAAACTATGGCTACACCTTC.

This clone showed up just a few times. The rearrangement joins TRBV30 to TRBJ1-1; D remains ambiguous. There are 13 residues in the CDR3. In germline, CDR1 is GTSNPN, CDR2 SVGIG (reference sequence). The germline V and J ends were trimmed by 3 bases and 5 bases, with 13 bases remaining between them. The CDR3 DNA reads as TGTGCCTGGAGCACGCAGGAGGTGACTGAAGCTTTCTTT. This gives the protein CAWSTQEVTEAFF.

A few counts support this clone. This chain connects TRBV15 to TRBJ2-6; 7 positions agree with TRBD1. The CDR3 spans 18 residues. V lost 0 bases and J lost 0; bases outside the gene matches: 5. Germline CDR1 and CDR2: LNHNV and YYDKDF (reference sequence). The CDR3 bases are TGTGCCACCAGCAGAGATCGGGCAGGGGGCTCTGGGGCCAACGTCCTGACTTTC. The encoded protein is CATSRDRAGGSGANVLTF.

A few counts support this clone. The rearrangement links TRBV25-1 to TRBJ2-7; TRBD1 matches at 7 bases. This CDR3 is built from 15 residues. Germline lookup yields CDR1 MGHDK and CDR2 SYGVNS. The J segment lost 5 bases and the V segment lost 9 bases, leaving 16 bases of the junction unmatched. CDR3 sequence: CARSGTGQRYDEQYF. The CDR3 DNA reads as TGTGCCAGATCGGGGACGGGACAGCGTTACGACGAGCAGTACTTC.

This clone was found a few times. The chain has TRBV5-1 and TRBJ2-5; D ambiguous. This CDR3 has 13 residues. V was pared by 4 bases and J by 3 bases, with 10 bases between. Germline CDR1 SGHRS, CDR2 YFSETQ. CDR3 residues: CASSMDGEETQYF. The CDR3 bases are TGCGCCAGCAGCATGGATGGAGAAGAGACCCAGTACTTC.

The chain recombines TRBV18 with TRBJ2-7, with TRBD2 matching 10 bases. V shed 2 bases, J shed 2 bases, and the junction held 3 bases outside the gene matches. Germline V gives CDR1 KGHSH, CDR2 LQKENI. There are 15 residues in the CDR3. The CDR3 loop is CASSPTSGETYEQYF. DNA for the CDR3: TGTGCCAGCTCACCAACTAGCGGGGAGACCTACGAGCAGTACTTC.

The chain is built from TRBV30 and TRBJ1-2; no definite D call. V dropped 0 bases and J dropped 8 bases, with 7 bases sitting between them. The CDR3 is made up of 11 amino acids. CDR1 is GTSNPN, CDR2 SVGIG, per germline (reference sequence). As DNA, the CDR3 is TGTGCCTGGAGTGTGGCAGTAGGCTACACCTTC. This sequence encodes CAWSVAVGYTF.

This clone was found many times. CDR3 protein: CSVEVPSDSEFF. The CDR3 region has the DNA TGCAGCGTTGAGGTTCCCAGCGATTCGGAGTTCTTC. The chain carries TRBV29-1 and TRBJ2-1, with D unclear. Trimming stripped 3 bases from V and 14 bases from J, with 17 bases between. CDR3 size: 12 residues. Germline assignment: CDR1 SQVTM and CDR2 ANQGSEA.

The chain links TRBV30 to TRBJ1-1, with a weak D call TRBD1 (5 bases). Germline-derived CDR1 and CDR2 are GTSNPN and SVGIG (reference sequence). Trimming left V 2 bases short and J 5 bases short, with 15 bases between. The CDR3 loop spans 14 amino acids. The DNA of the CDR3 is TGTGCCTGGAGTATCGCTGACGGGGGAACTGAAGCTTTCTTT. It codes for CAWSIADGGTEAFF.

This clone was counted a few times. The chain's CDR3 is CASSKGQANTGELFF. For the CDR3, the DNA is TGTGCCAGCAGCAAGGGACAGGCGAACACCGGGGAGCTGTTTTTT. The gene calls are TRBV7-6 and TRBJ2-2; 8 nucleotides line up with TRBD1. The CDR3 consists of 15 residues. Losses at the gene ends were 5 bases for V and 0 bases for J; bases not matched to a gene: 2. Per germline, CDR1 SGHVS and CDR2 FNYEAQ.

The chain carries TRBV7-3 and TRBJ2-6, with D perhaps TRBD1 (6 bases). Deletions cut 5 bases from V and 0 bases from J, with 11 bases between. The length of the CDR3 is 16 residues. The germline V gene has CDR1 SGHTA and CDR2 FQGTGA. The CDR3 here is CASSVTGSSGANVLTF. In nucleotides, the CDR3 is TGTGCCAGCAGCGTTACAGGGAGCTCTGGGGCCAACGTCCTGACTTTC.

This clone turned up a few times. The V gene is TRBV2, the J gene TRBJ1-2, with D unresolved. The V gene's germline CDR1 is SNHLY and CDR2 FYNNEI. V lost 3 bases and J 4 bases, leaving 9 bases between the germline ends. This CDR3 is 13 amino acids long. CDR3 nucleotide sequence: TGTGCCAGCAGTGACAACAGAGTCTATGGCTACACCTTC. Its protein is CASSDNRVYGYTF.

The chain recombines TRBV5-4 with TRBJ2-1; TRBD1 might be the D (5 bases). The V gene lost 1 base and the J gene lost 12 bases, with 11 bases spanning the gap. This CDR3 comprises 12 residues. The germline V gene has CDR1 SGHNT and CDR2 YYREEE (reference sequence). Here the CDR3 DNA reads TGTGCCAGCAGCTTGCCAAAAGGGGCGCAGTTCTTC. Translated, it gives CASSLPKGAQFF.

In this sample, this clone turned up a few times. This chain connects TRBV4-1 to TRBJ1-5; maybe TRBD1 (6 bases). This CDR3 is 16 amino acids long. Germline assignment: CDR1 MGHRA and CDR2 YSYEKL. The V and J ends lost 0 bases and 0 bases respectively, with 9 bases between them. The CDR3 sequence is CASSQEGANSNQPQHF. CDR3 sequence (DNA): TGCGCCAGCAGCCAAGAGGGGGCCAATAGCAATCAGCCCCAGCATTTT.

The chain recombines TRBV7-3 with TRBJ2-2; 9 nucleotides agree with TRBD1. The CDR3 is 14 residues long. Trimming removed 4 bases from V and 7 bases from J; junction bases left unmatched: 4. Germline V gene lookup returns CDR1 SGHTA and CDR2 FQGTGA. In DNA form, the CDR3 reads TGTGCCAGCAGCTCGGACAGGGGAATCGGGGAGCTGTTTTTT. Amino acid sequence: CASSSDRGIGELFF.

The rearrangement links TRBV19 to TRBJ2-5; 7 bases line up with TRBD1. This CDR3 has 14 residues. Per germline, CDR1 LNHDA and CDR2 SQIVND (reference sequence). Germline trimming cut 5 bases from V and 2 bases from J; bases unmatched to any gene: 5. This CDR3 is CASSPWDRQETQYF. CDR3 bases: TGTGCCAGTAGTCCTTGGGACAGACAAGAGACCCAGTACTTC.

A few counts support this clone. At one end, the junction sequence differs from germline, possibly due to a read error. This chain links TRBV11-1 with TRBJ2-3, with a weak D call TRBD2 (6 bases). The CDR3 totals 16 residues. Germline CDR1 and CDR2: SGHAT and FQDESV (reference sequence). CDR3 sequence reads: CASSLALGSGTDTQYF. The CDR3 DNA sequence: TGTGCCAGCAGCCTAGCATTGGGGAGCGGGACAGATACGCAGTATTTT.

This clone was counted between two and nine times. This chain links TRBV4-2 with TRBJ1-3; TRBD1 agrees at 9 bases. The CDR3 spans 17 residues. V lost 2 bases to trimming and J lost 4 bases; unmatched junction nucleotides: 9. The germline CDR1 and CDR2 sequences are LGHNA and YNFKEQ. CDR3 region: CASSQIDYRGQGNTIYF. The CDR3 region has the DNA TGTGCCAGCAGCCAAATCGACTACAGGGGGCAAGGAAACACCATATATTTT.

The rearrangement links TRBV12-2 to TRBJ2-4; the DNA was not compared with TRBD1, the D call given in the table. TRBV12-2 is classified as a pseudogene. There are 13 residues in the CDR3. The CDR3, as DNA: TGTGCAAGTCGCACCCACCCCAACAGGGGGGGTGGATTC. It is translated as CASRTHPNRGGGF.

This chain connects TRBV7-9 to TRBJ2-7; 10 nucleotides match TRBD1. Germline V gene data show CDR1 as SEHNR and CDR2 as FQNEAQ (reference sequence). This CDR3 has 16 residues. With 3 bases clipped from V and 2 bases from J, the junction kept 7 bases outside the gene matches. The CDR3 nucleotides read TGTGCCAGCAGCTTCTCTCCGGGACAGGGGACCTACGAGCAGTACTTC. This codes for CASSFSPGQGTYEQYF.

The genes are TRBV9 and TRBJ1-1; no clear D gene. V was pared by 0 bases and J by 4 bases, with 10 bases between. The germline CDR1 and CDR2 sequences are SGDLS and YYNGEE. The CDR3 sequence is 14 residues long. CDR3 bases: TGTGCCAGCAGCGTAGTTAGGACTGCCACTGAAGCTTTCTTT. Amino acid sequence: CASSVVRTATEAFF.

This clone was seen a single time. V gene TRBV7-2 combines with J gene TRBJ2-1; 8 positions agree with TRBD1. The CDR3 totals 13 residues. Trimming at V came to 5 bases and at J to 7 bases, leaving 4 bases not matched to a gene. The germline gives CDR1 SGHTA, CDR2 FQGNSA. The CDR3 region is CASSTTGGNEQFF. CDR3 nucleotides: TGTGCCAGCAGCACTACAGGGGGGAATGAGCAGTTCTTC.

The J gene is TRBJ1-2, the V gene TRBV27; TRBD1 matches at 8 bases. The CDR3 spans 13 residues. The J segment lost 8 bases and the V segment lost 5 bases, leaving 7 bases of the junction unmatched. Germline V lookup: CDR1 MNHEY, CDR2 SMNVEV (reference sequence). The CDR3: CASSPRTGTGYTF. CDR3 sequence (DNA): TGTGCCAGCAGTCCCCGGACAGGGACGGGCTACACCTTC.

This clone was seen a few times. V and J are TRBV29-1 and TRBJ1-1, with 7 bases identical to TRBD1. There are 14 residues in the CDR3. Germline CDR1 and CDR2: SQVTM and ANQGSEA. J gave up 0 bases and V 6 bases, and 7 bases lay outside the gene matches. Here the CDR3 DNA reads TGCAGCGTCAGGGGGTTCCCAATGAACACTGAAGCTTTCTTT. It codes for CSVRGFPMNTEAFF. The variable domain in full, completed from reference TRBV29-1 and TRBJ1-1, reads SAVISQKPSRDICQRGTSLTIQCQVDSQVTMMFWYRQQPGQSLTLIATANQGSEATYESGFVIDKFPISRPNLTFSTLTVSNMSPEDSSIYLCSVRGFPMNTEAFFGQGTRLTVV.

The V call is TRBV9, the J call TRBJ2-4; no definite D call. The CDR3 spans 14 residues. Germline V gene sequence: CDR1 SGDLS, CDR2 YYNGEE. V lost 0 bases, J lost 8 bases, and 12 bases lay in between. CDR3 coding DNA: TGTGCCAGCAGCGTAGCTTTCCCCACGGACATTCAGTACTTC. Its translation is CASSVAFPTDIQYF.